The 8 T cell receptor beta chains in this list originate from one sample, sequenced in a study of shared clonotypes between healthy human individuals. Produced via immunoSEQ multiplex PCR; TCRdb's table is partial and in-frame only. The sample lists some 470,000 clones, 75% to 85% occurring once. The sequenced sample was PBMCs. The source is a middle-aged woman in good health. Some clones in this sample may be carry-over from other donors' samples.

V gene TRBV7-8 combines with J gene TRBJ2-7; a weak D match, TRBD2 (6 bases). The CDR3 length is 16 residues. CDR1 is SGHVS and CDR2 is FQNEAQ in the germline V gene. The V end lost 2 bases, the J end lost 0 bases, and 14 bases lay between the germline ends. The CDR3 DNA reads as TGTGCCAGCAGCTTAAGGGTAGGCGGGACCTCCTACGAGCAGTACTTC. This gives the protein CASSLRVGGTSYEQYF.

V and J are TRBV4-1 and TRBJ2-7, with D tentatively TRBD2 (5 bases). CDR1 and CDR2 from the germline V gene are MGHRA and YSYEKL. V was trimmed by 1 base and J by 3 bases, leaving 13 bases between them. The CDR3 has 15 residues. CDR3 residues: CASSQGLREGYEQYF. The CDR3 DNA follows: TGCGCCAGCAGCCAAGGACTGAGGGAAGGCTACGAGCAGTACTTC.

This clone was seen at least ten times. J is TRBJ2-5 and V is TRBV2; D is unclear. Germline CDR1 and CDR2: SNHLY and FYNNEI. V lost 4 bases and J lost 4, with 10 bases in between. CDR3 length: 13 residues. The CDR3 region is CASSASVRETQYF. CDR3 DNA: TGTGCCAGCAGTGCTAGTGTTAGAGAGACCCAGTACTTC.

The chain carries TRBV29-1 and TRBJ2-7; a weak D match, TRBD1 (7 bases). The CDR3 is made up of 15 amino acids. Trimming removed 0 bases at V and 0 bases at J, with 12 bases between. Germline values: CDR1 SQVTM, CDR2 ANQGSEA. CDR3 DNA sequence: TGCAGCGTTGAAGATTGGAGGGACAGCTCCTACGAGCAGTACTTC. It encodes CSVEDWRDSSYEQYF.

In regard to this clone: Other DNA sequences in this specimen translate into the identical CDR3. CDR3 coding DNA: TGCGCCAGCAGCCCCGGACAGGGTAACTATGGCTACACCTTC. This codes for CASSPGQGNYGYTF. V and J are TRBV5-1 and TRBJ1-2; 8 nucleotides match TRBD1. Trimming cost V 4 bases and J 1 base; bases outside gene matches: 3. Per germline, CDR1 SGHRS and CDR2 YFSETQ. The CDR3 extends over 14 amino acids.

This clone was detected only once. V and J are TRBV7-9 and TRBJ2-2; maybe TRBD2 (6 bases). The germline V gene encodes CDR1 SEHNR and CDR2 FQNEAQ (reference sequence). The CDR3 contains 13 residues. Trimming removed 2 bases from V and 6 bases from J, with 7 bases in between. The CDR3 DNA follows: TGTGCCAGCAGCTTACCGGGGGCCGGGGAGCTGTTTTTT. Amino acids: CASSLPGAGELFF.

The V gene is TRBV5-8, the J gene TRBJ2-7; D gene uncertain. The CDR3 contains 14 residues. The germline V and J ends were trimmed by 4 bases and 0 bases, with 11 bases remaining between them. Germline loops: CDR1 SGHTS, CDR2 YDEGEE. As DNA, the CDR3 is TGTGCCAGCAGCCGTACGTTCTCCTCCTACGAGCAGTACTTC. Translating it yields CASSRTFSSYEQYF.

This rearrangement joins TRBV11-2 to TRBJ2-7; D uncertain. Germline V gene lookup returns CDR1 SGHAT and CDR2 FQNNGV. The V end was cut by 0 bases, the J end by 4 bases, with 16 bases between. The CDR3 is made up of 16 amino acids. The CDR3 here is CASSLDMSAGLYEQYF. In DNA, the CDR3 is TGTGCCAGCAGCTTAGATATGTCTGCAGGCCTATACGAGCAGTACTTC.